The present T cell receptor (beta chain) was sequenced within a study of T cells in Graves' hyperthyroidism and ophthalmopathy. Study overall: Pretreatment peripheral blood was obtained at initial diagnosis.

CDR1 is LNHDA, CDR2 SQIVND, per germline (reference sequence). The CDR3 is 12 amino acids. J gave up 6 bases and V 5 bases, and 4 bases lay outside the gene matches. This clonotype was detected many times. RNA transcripts gave rise to amplified TCR beta CDR3 regions. The study used the HTBI primer set for a first-round RT-PCR of the TCR CDR3. One entry per CDR3 protein results from TCRdb running MiXCR on the multiplex PCR reads. This table holds hundreds of thousands of distinct CDR3 sequences, around 15% found once. Together with thyroid ultrasound, orbital computed tomography, serum thyroxine and TRAb, clinical symptoms were used for diagnoses.

This receptor was identified in a woman aged 50 to 60 with Graves' ophthalmopathy. The rearrangement uses TRBV19 and TRBJ2-7, with 7 bases fitting TRBD2. Sequencing was done on a sample of blood. DNA of the CDR3: TGTGCCAGTAGTCCTTGGGGGGGCGAGCAGTACTTC. It codes for CASSPWGGEQYF.